The 9 T cell receptor beta chains listed next were all sequenced from one sample in a study of shared clonotypes between healthy human individuals. The table came from immunoSEQ multiplex PCR; TCRdb's copy has only in-frame clones and leaves some out. This table holds 300,000 to 400,000 clones, about nine tenths found once. The sequencing sample was made of memory CD8+ T cells sorted from blood. As to subset: CD45RO+ cells pooled with CCR7-negative TemRA cells. These receptors were obtained from a man aged 18 to 29 in good health.

In its sample, this clone was seen once. The chain recombines TRBV11-2 with TRBJ1-1, with a weak D call TRBD1 (5 bases). CDR1 SGHAT and CDR2 FQNNGV come from the germline V gene. This CDR3 spans 14 amino acids. The germline V and J ends were trimmed by 5 bases and 3 bases, with 13 bases remaining between them. In DNA form, the CDR3 reads TGTGCCAGCAGCCTGACAGTGAGGGACACTGAAGCTTTCTTT. Amino acid sequence: CASSLTVRDTEAFF.

The sample holds a few counts of this clone. The J gene is TRBJ1-2, the V gene TRBV6-1; D is unresolved. The CDR3 covers 14 residues. V was pared by 6 bases and J by 5 bases, with 16 bases between. Germline CDR1 is MNHNS and CDR2 is SASEGT. CDR3 region: CASSVLGDLYGYTF. The CDR3 nucleotides read TGTGCCAGCAGCGTACTCGGCGACCTGTATGGCTACACCTTC.

The chain has TRBV4-1 and TRBJ2-1, with TRBD2 identical over 11 bases. Unmatched junction bases numbered 6, after V lost 5 bases and J lost 0 bases. The germline V gene has CDR1 MGHRA and CDR2 YSYEKL. CDR3 length equals 17 residues. The CDR3 DNA follows: TGCGCCAGCAGCTCACTAGCGGGAGTCCTCTCCTACAATGAGCAGTTCTTC. Its translation is CASSSLAGVLSYNEQFF.

The V gene is TRBV5-1, the J gene TRBJ2-6, with D perhaps TRBD1 (6 bases). V lost 0 bases, J lost 0 bases, and 13 bases lay in between. CDR3 length: 18 amino acids. Germline V gene sequence: CDR1 SGHRS, CDR2 YFSETQ. The CDR3: CASSLDWTVSSGANVLTF. CDR3 in DNA: TGCGCCAGCAGCTTGGATTGGACAGTTAGCTCTGGGGCCAACGTCCTGACTTTC. Complete variable domain (other parts from reference TRBV5-1 and TRBJ2-6): KAGVTQTPRYLIKTRGQQVTLSCSPISGHRSVSWYQQTPGQGLQFLFEYFSETQRNKGNFPGRFSGRQFSNSRSEMNVSTLELGDSALYLCASSLDWTVSSGANVLTFGAGSRLTVL.

V usage is TRBV28 and J usage is TRBJ1-6, with TRBD1 identical over 8 bases. The junction had 8 bases not matched to a gene; V was cut back by 5 bases and J by 2 bases. Germline assignment: CDR1 MDHEN and CDR2 SYDVKM. This CDR3 contains 17 residues. For the CDR3, the DNA is TGTGCCAGCAGTCCCGCCGGGACAGGCCCCTATAATTCACCCCTCCACTTT. Residues: CASSPAGTGPYNSPLHF.

The chain has TRBV4-1 and TRBJ2-4; D gene ambiguous. V was cut by 0 bases and J by 4 bases, with 22 bases left in between. The CDR3 covers 19 residues. Germline V gene lookup returns CDR1 MGHRA and CDR2 YSYEKL. CDR3 loop: CASSQDGVVVGAWKNIQYF. CDR3 DNA sequence: TGCGCCAGCAGCCAAGATGGGGTGGTGGTTGGCGCGTGGAAAAACATTCAGTACTTC.

This clone was detected once. The genes are TRBV4-1 and TRBJ2-4, with 10 nucleotides matching TRBD1. Germline V gene lookup returns CDR1 MGHRA and CDR2 YSYEKL. The CDR3 length is 15 residues. Trimming cost V 1 base and J 7 bases; bases outside gene matches: 4. The CDR3 DNA is TGCGCCAGCAGCCAAGTAGACAGGGGGCCGAACATTCAGTACTTC. As protein: CASSQVDRGPNIQYF.

This chain links TRBV7-9 with TRBJ1-2, with D maybe TRBD1 (5 bases). Trimming pared 5 bases from V and 3 bases from J, leaving 13 bases between. From germline, CDR1 is SEHNR and CDR2 FQNEAQ (reference sequence). This CDR3 has 14 residues. CDR3 bases: TGTGCCAGCAGCCTGTCAGGGTCGGACTATGGCTACACCTTC. Amino acids: CASSLSGSDYGYTF. Full variable domain (missing parts from reference TRBV7-9 and TRBJ1-2): DTGVSQNPRHKITKRGQNVTFRCDPISEHNRLYWYRQTLGQGPEFLTYFQNEAQLEKSRLLSDRFSAERPKGSFSTLEIQRTEQGDSAMYLCASSLSGSDYGYTFGSGTRLTVV.

J is TRBJ2-5 and V is TRBV29-1; D is perhaps TRBD2 (5 bases). The CDR3 sequence is 16 residues long. Between the trimmed V and J ends, which lost 5 bases and 6 bases, there was a span of 25 bases. CDR1 is SQVTM and CDR2 is ANQGSEA in the germline V gene. CDR3 loop: CSVLQIRLPFQKTQYF. CDR3 DNA sequence: TGCAGCGTTCTACAGATTAGACTACCCTTCCAGAAGACCCAGTACTTC. Complete variable domain (other parts from reference TRBV29-1 and TRBJ2-5): SAVISQKPSRDICQRGTSLTIQCQVDSQVTMMFWYRQQPGQSLTLIATANQGSEATYESGFVIDKFPISRPNLTFSTLTVSNMSPEDSSIYLCSVLQIRLPFQKTQYFGPGTRLLVL.